The 19 T cell receptor beta chains presented below share a single source sample, sequenced in a study of cytomegalovirus exposure and HLA in healthy donors. The study ran its PCR with 60 Vbeta and 13 Jbeta primers. The table came from immunoSEQ multiplex PCR; TCRdb's copy has only in-frame clones and leaves some out. The sample carries 150,000 to 200,000 clones, 75% to 90% recorded once. The sample was PBMCs. The receptors originated from a man younger than 30 in good health and CMV-seropositive.

This clone has only a few counts. The chain recombines TRBV5-1 with TRBJ2-5; tentative D call: TRBD1 (7 bases). V dropped 2 bases and J dropped 4 bases, with 12 bases sitting between them. The CDR3 covers 14 residues. Per germline, CDR1 SGHRS and CDR2 YFSETQ. The CDR3: CASSLGQEGETQYF. CDR3 DNA sequence: TGCGCCAGCAGCTTAGGACAGGAGGGAGAGACCCAGTACTTC.

The gene calls are TRBV19 and TRBJ1-6; the D is unclear. The CDR3 totals 14 residues. The V and J ends lost 3 bases and 6 bases respectively, with 9 bases between them. Germline assignment: CDR1 LNHDA and CDR2 SQIVND (reference sequence). The CDR3 nucleotides are TGTGCCAGTAGTATCCCACAGCTTAATTCACCCCTCCACTTT. This gives the protein CASSIPQLNSPLHF.

This clone was counted once. The gene calls are TRBV11-2 and TRBJ2-4; D gene uncertain. CDR1 is SGHAT and CDR2 is FQNNGV in the germline V gene. This CDR3 has 14 residues. Trimming took off 3 bases at V and 3 bases at J, with 9 bases between the two ends. This chain's CDR3 is CASSLRPGKNIQYF. The CDR3 nucleotides read TGTGCCAGCAGCTTGAGGCCGGGCAAAAACATTCAGTACTTC.

The chain links TRBV18 to TRBJ2-2; 7 bases map to TRBD2. Germline V gene lookup returns CDR1 KGHSH and CDR2 LQKENI. The CDR3 has 14 amino acids. V dropped 0 bases and J dropped 8; count of bases not matched to a gene: 3. The CDR3 loop reads CASSPPAGVGELFF. The CDR3 coding sequence is TGTGCCAGCTCACCACCGGCGGGAGTAGGGGAGCTGTTTTTT. Full variable domain (rest looked up from reference TRBV18 and TRBJ2-2): NAGVMQNPRHLVRRRGQEARLRCSPMKGHSHVYWYRQLPEEGLKFMVYLQKENIIDESGMPKERFSAEFPKEGPSILRIQQVVRGDSAAYFCASSPPAGVGELFFGEGSRLTVL.

A note on this clone: The sample has other DNA sequences that encode this CDR3 too. The V gene is TRBV30, the J gene TRBJ2-7; 9 bases are shared with TRBD1. CDR1 and CDR2 (germline): GTSNPN, SVGIG (reference sequence). The CDR3 loop spans 13 amino acids. The ends lost 3 bases at V and 4 bases at J; junction bases unmatched: 4. CDR3 bases: TGTGCCTGGAGCGGGGACAGGGCTTACGAGCAGTACTTC. It is translated as CAWSGDRAYEQYF.

This clone was detected only a few times. The chain links TRBV7-2 to TRBJ2-7; 9 bases are a match to TRBD2. The CDR3 loop spans 16 amino acids. Losses at the gene ends were 0 bases for V and 2 bases for J; bases not matched to a gene: 5. Germline V gives CDR1 SGHTA, CDR2 FQGNSA. CDR3 nucleotides: TGTGCCAGCAGCTTAGCCCAGCGGGGGGCCCCCTACGAGCAGTACTTC. Translation: CASSLAQRGAPYEQYF.

This chain links TRBV2 with TRBJ2-3, with TRBD1 matching over 7 bases. Germline V lookup: CDR1 SNHLY, CDR2 FYNNEI. The J segment lost 2 bases and the V segment lost 1 base, leaving 9 bases of the junction unmatched. The CDR3 runs 17 residues. CDR3 bases: TGTGCCAGCAGTGAAGGACAGGGTTTTGCCAACACAGATACGCAGTATTTT. It translates to CASSEGQGFANTDTQYF.

CDR3 sequence reads: CASSAPWDKTYEQYF. In nucleotides, the CDR3 is TGTGCCAGCAGCGCTCCCTGGGACAAGACCTACGAGCAGTACTTC. This chain joins TRBV13 and TRBJ2-7, with D perhaps matching TRBD1 (6 bases). The germline CDR1 and CDR2 sequences are PRHDT and FYEKMQ (reference sequence). The CDR3 covers 15 residues. V was shortened by 5 bases and J by 2 bases, with 16 bases between the two germline ends.

The chain recombines TRBV9 with TRBJ2-2; 14 nucleotides match TRBD2. Germline loops: CDR1 SGDLS, CDR2 YYNGEE. V gave up 0 bases and J gave up 5 bases; unmatched junction bases: 3. This CDR3 spans 17 amino acids. This chain's CDR3 is CASSVERTSGGTGELFF. The CDR3 region has the DNA TGTGCCAGCAGCGTAGAAAGGACTAGCGGGGGGACCGGGGAGCTGTTTTTT.

The rearrangement links TRBV18 to TRBJ2-3; 13 bases line up with TRBD2. Germline values: CDR1 KGHSH, CDR2 LQKENI. The trim removed 1 base at V and 3 bases at J, leaving 1 base unmatched. This CDR3 contains 16 residues. The CDR3 region is CASSPQGLAGTDTQYF. CDR3 sequence (DNA): TGTGCCAGCTCACCACAGGGACTAGCGGGGACAGATACGCAGTATTTT.

The chain links TRBV5-1 to TRBJ2-7; D gene unclear. Deletions cut 0 bases from V and 2 bases from J, with 21 bases between. CDR1 is SGHRS, CDR2 YFSETQ, per germline. This CDR3 has 18 amino acids. CDR3 residues: CASSLEIAATSGAYEQYF. Written as DNA, the CDR3 is TGCGCCAGCAGCTTGGAAATTGCTGCTACCTCCGGAGCCTACGAGCAGTACTTC.

DNA of the CDR3: TGTGCCAGCAGCTTACAGGGTAGCACAGATACGCAGTATTTT. It is translated as CASSLQGSTDTQYF. V is TRBV5-8 and J is TRBJ2-3; D might be TRBD1 (6 bases). Per the germline V gene, CDR1 is SGHTS and CDR2 is YDEGEE. This CDR3 has 14 amino acids. Trimming pared 2 bases from V and 0 bases from J, leaving 7 bases between. Supplemented by reference TRBV5-8 and TRBJ2-3, the full variable domain reads EAGVTQSPTHLIKTRGQQATLRCSPISGHTSVYWYQQALGLGLQFLLWYDEGEERNRGNFPPRFSGRQFPNYSSELNVNALELEDSALYLCASSLQGSTDTQYFGPGTRLTVL.

This sequence joins TRBV11-2 and TRBJ2-3, with 15 positions matching TRBD2. V shed 2 bases and J 6 bases; nucleotides not matched to a gene: 3. This CDR3 is 16 amino acids long. Looked up from germline, CDR1 is SGHAT and CDR2 is FQNNGV. The CDR3 sequence is CASSLWTSGGADTQYF. CDR3 DNA sequence: TGTGCCAGCAGCTTATGGACTAGCGGGGGGGCGGATACGCAGTATTTT.

V is TRBV7-8 and J is TRBJ2-7, with a weak D call TRBD1 (6 bases). The length of the CDR3 is 17 residues. Per the germline V gene, CDR1 is SGHVS and CDR2 is FQNEAQ. Deletions cut 1 base from V and 2 bases from J, with 18 bases between. For the CDR3, the DNA is TGTGCCAGCAGCTTAGACTATAGGGGCAGGGGTACCTACGAGCAGTACTTC. Translating gives CASSLDYRGRGTYEQYF.

The gene calls are TRBV6-5 and TRBJ2-1; D is possibly TRBD2 (5 bases). The CDR3 length is 14 residues. Germline lookup yields CDR1 MNHEY and CDR2 SVGAGI. The V end was cut by 4 bases, the J end by 3 bases, with 10 bases between. CDR3 residues: CASSSSAGYNEQFF. The CDR3 DNA is TGTGCCAGCAGTTCCTCCGCGGGCTACAATGAGCAGTTCTTC.

The chain couples TRBV12-5 to TRBJ1-5; a possible D gene is TRBD1 (5 bases). The germline V gene encodes CDR1 LGHNT and CDR2 FRNRAP. Trimming left V 5 bases short and J 0 bases short, with 11 bases between. CDR3 length: 15 residues. This chain's CDR3 is CASGLDRYSNQPQHF. CDR3 nucleotides: TGTGCTAGTGGTCTAGACAGATATAGCAATCAGCCCCAGCATTTT.

V and J are TRBV7-7 and TRBJ2-5; D is possibly TRBD1 (5 bases). The CDR3 has 14 residues. V dropped 0 bases and J dropped 7 bases, with 12 bases sitting between them. Germline values: CDR1 SSHAT, CDR2 FNYEAQ (reference sequence). Written as DNA, the CDR3 is TGTGCCAGCAGCTTAGCGGGGCCATCTGGGACCCAGTACTTC. Encoded protein: CASSLAGPSGTQYF.

This clone was recorded only once. This chain links TRBV5-1 with TRBJ1-1, with unresolved D. This CDR3 is built from 13 residues. Germline CDR1 SGHRS, CDR2 YFSETQ. V was shortened by 0 bases and J by 6 bases, with 9 bases between the two germline ends. The CDR3, as DNA: TGCGCCAGCAGCTTGGTGGGGAGGTCTGAAGCTTTCTTT. Translated: CASSLVGRSEAFF. Full variable domain (remainder filled in from reference TRBV5-1 and TRBJ1-1): KAGVTQTPRYLIKTRGQQVTLSCSPISGHRSVSWYQQTPGQGLQFLFEYFSETQRNKGNFPGRFSGRQFSNSRSEMNVSTLELGDSALYLCASSLVGRSEAFFGQGTRLTVV.

The V and J genes are TRBV5-4 and TRBJ1-2; TRBD1 is a possible D gene (6 bases). This CDR3 is 14 amino acids long. Trimming removed 3 bases at V and 2 bases at J, with 11 bases between. Germline-derived CDR1 and CDR2 are SGHNT and YYREEE (reference sequence). The CDR3, as DNA: TGTGCCAGCAGCTCGGACAGCACAAACTATGGCTACACCTTC. Its protein is CASSSDSTNYGYTF.